These 13 T cell receptor beta chains share one sample of origin, sequenced in a study of Ad26.COV2.S vaccination and SARS-CoV-2 variants. The table came from immunoSEQ multiplex PCR; TCRdb's copy has only in-frame clones and leaves some out. The sample contains nearly 400,000 clones, 89% of which appear only once. Documented treatment: 15 to 20 received Ad26.COV2.S at low or high dose, single or two shots; 5 received placebo; per-sample allocation not given. Sampling was done on day 63 after the first vaccine or placebo injection. The starting material was peripheral blood, obtained in a trial of Ad26.COV2.S vaccine versus placebo. These receptor sequences come from a person between 18 and 59 years old who received the Ad26.COV2.S COVID-19 vaccine or a placebo.

A few counts support this clone. This sequence joins TRBV19 and TRBJ2-2; no clear D gene. Trimming shortened V by 8 bases and J by 1 base, and 8 bases separated the two germline ends. The CDR3 is made up of 13 amino acids. CDR1 and CDR2 from the germline V gene are LNHDA and SQIVND (reference sequence). Here the CDR3 reads CASRTLNTGELFF. The DNA for the CDR3 is TGTGCCAGTCGGACCCTGAACACCGGGGAGCTGTTTTTT.

This clone has just a few counts. CDR3 DNA sequence: TGTGCCAGCAGTGAAGCGGGAGGTCCTCAGCCCCAGCATTTT. Its translation: CASSEAGGPQPQHF. The chain links TRBV6-1 to TRBJ1-5; D is unresolved. V lost 0 bases and J lost 6, with 9 bases in between. This CDR3 has 14 residues. Per the germline V gene, CDR1 is MNHNS and CDR2 is SASEGT.

The chain is built from TRBV11-3 and TRBJ2-3; 9 nucleotides line up with TRBD1. This CDR3 comprises 16 residues. Germline trimming cut 3 bases from V and 5 bases from J; bases unmatched to any gene: 9. Germline V gives CDR1 SGHNT, CDR2 YENEEA. In nucleotides, the CDR3 is TGTGCCAGCAGCTTCCCCCGGGACAGGGTTGTAGATACGCAGTATTTT. It specifies CASSFPRDRVVDTQYF.

The chain uses TRBV30 and TRBJ1-5; the D gene is possibly TRBD1 (6 bases). The CDR3 extends over 14 amino acids. Trimming left V 0 bases short and J 3 bases short, with 9 bases between. Germline assignment: CDR1 GTSNPN and CDR2 SVGIG (reference sequence). CDR3 loop: CAWSVYRDNQPQHF. The CDR3 nucleotides read TGTGCCTGGAGTGTTTACAGGGACAATCAGCCCCAGCATTTT.

The chain carries TRBV5-1 and TRBJ2-7; 14 nucleotides align to TRBD2. The CDR3 has 16 amino acids. Germline CDR1 reads SGHRS; CDR2 reads YFSETQ. Trimming cost V 0 bases and J 7 bases; bases outside gene matches: 6. The CDR3: CASSLDPGTSGREQYF. CDR3 coding DNA: TGCGCCAGCAGCTTGGACCCCGGGACTAGCGGGAGAGAGCAGTACTTC.

This clone appeared a single time. The chain combines TRBV10-2 with TRBJ2-7, with 7 positions matching TRBD1. Germline V gene sequence: CDR1 WSHSY, CDR2 SAAADI. The CDR3 spans 13 residues. J gave up 3 bases and V 5 bases, and 4 bases lay outside the gene matches. The CDR3 DNA reads as TGCGCCAGCAGTCCCAGGGGGAACTACGAGCAGTACTTC. Translation: CASSPRGNYEQYF.

The CDR3 DNA sequence: TGTGCCAGCAGCGTTCGTCGACAGGGGGCCCGGAATTCACCCCTCCACTTT. Its translation: CASSVRRQGARNSPLHF. The chain has TRBV11-2 and TRBJ1-6; 10 positions match TRBD1. The CDR3 spans 17 residues. V shed 5 bases and J 7 bases; nucleotides not matched to a gene: 11. Germline CDR1 SGHAT, CDR2 FQNNGV.

The rearrangement joins TRBV18 to TRBJ1-1, with no clear D. Trimming shortened V by 4 bases and J by 0 bases, and 6 bases separated the two germline ends. The germline CDR1 and CDR2 sequences are KGHSH and LQKENI. This CDR3 comprises 13 residues. The CDR3 protein is CASSLQMNTEAFF. For the CDR3, the DNA is TGTGCCAGCTCACTACAGATGAACACTGAAGCTTTCTTT.

The chain couples TRBV18 to TRBJ1-1; D uncertain. The CDR3 contains 13 residues. Trimming took 0 bases from V and 8 from J, leaving 10 bases between them. Germline lookup yields CDR1 KGHSH and CDR2 LQKENI. As DNA, the CDR3 is TGTGCCAGCTCACCACCGTCGGGTCCGGAAGCTTTCTTT. Translating gives CASSPPSGPEAFF. Filled out from reference TRBV18 and TRBJ1-1, the complete variable domain reads NAGVMQNPRHLVRRRGQEARLRCSPMKGHSHVYWYRQLPEEGLKFMVYLQKENIIDESGMPKERFSAEFPKEGPSILRIQQVVRGDSAAYFCASSPPSGPEAFFGQGTRLTVV.

The chain links TRBV15 to TRBJ2-4; TRBD1 matches at 8 bases. The CDR3 loop spans 14 amino acids. Germline CDR1 is LNHNV and CDR2 is YYDKDF (reference sequence). The J segment lost 9 bases and the V segment lost 3 bases, leaving 7 bases of the junction unmatched. The CDR3 region has the DNA TGTGCCACCAGCAGCCGACAGGGGCTACTCATTCAGTACTTC. Protein sequence: CATSSRQGLLIQYF.

The chain employs TRBV6-5 and TRBJ1-4; D perhaps matches TRBD1 (5 bases). V was trimmed by 8 bases and J by 5 bases, leaving 15 bases between them. This CDR3 is 14 amino acids long. Germline V gene sequence: CDR1 MNHEY, CDR2 SVGAGI. CDR3 bases: TGTGCCAGCCGATCCGGGACGGCGAATGAAAAACTGTTTTTT. Residues: CASRSGTANEKLFF.

The chain carries TRBV3-1 (or the pseudogene TRBV3-2) and TRBJ2-7; D gene uncertain. The CDR3 extends over 12 amino acids. Germline values: CDR1 LGHDT, CDR2 YNNKEL (reference sequence). The germline V and J ends were trimmed by 5 bases and 2 bases, with 7 bases remaining between them. The CDR3 is CASSAHTYEQYF. The CDR3 DNA reads as TGTGCCAGCAGCGCCCATACCTACGAGCAGTACTTC.

The chain uses TRBV28 and TRBJ1-2; no clear D. The germline CDR1 and CDR2 sequences are MDHEN and SYDVKM. CDR3 length equals 14 residues. Trimming cost V 5 bases and J 3 bases, with 13 bases left between them. The CDR3 bases are TGTGCCAGCAGTCAGAGATTCAGAGACTATGGCTACACCTTC. Protein product: CASSQRFRDYGYTF.